This T cell receptor beta chain is from a study of T cell repertoires in cytomegalovirus infection. Notes on the study in general: Carriers of CMV plus the relevant HLA were identified by cumulative public TCR beta family frequency. CMV-specific TCR beta clonotypes restricted by HLA-C were the ones dominating the ex vivo response.

From the reads, TCRdb called clonotypes with MiXCR, one entry per CDR3 protein. The top ten hold less than 45% of the sample, which has around 100,000 distinct CDR3 sequences, 30% to 35% seen once. About this clonotype itself: What it binds is not known.

This CDR3 spans 17 amino acids. The germline gives CDR1 SGHVS, CDR2 FQNEAQ. V gave up 1 base and J gave up 2 bases, with 17 bases separating them. Sequenced here: CD8+ T cells from cultured PBMCs, sampled from culture after CMV antigen stimulation. The gene calls are TRBV7-8 and TRBJ1-1, with D unclear. The sequence derives from a human donor in good health (CMV status not recorded). Some clones in this sample may be carry-over from other donors' samples. CDR3 sequence: CASSLEASIRGNTEAFF. In DNA form, the CDR3 reads TGTGCCAGCAGCTTAGAGGCCTCGATACGGGGAAACACTGAAGCTTTCTTT. The full variable domain, rest sourced from reference TRBV7-8 and TRBJ1-1, is GAGVSQSPRYKVAKRGQDVALRCDPISGHVSLFWYQQALGQGPEFLTYFQNEAQLDKSGLPSDRFFAERPEGSVSTLKIQRTQQEDSAVYLCASSLEASIRGNTEAFFGQGTRLTVV.